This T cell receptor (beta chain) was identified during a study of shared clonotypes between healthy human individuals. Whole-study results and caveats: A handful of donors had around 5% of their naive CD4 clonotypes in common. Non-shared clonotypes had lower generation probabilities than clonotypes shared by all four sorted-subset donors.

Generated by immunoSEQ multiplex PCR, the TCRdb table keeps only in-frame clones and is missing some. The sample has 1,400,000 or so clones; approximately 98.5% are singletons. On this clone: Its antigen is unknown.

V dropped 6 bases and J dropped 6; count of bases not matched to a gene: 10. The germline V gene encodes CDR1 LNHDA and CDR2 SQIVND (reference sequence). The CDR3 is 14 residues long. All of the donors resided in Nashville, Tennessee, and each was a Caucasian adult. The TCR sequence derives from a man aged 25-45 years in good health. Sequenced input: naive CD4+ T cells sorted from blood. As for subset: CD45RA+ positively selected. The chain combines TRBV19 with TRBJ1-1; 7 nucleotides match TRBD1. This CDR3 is CASRVAGGTSEAFF. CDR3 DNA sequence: TGTGCCAGTAGAGTCGCAGGGGGGACCTCTGAAGCTTTCTTT.